This entry features one T cell receptor beta chain sequence. Per germline, CDR1 SGHAT and CDR2 FQNNGV. The V segment lost 4 bases and the J segment 4 bases; nucleotides outside the gene matches: 8. This CDR3 comprises 16 residues. The sample is drawn from a study of blood T cell repertoires in COVID-19. Study details: Donors of Cohort 3 who recovered were those that had two negative PCRs, clearance, or symptom resolution. From T cells, B-cell-depleted T cells, or PBMCs came the material, which was cDNA or gDNA.

In the original processing: Reference gene primer amplification gave estimated nucleated cell counts. Clones were read by immunoSEQ multiplex PCR, and TCRdb kept only the in-frame ones, dropping some. D and trimming were read from the DNA, whereas the V and J calls and clone size are those reported in that table. Found here are 330,000 or so clones, approximately 87% of them singletons; the top ten hold around 2%. Adults between roughly 18 and 89 years of age took part from 20 to 25 US areas. This clonotype was obtained from a man aged 35-49 years in a cohort exposed to, infected with or recovered from COVID-19 (not recorded which). Sequencing was performed on PBMCs or T cells enriched from blood (not recorded which). The genes are TRBV11-2 and TRBJ2-5; 11 positions match TRBD2. Here the CDR3 DNA reads TGTGCCAGCAGCTGGCAACTAGCGGGAGAGGGAGAGACCCAGTACTTC. Its protein product is CASSWQLAGEGETQYF.